This TCR beta chain was recovered during a study of cytomegalovirus exposure and HLA in healthy donors. This CDR3 comprises 13 residues. CDR1 is LNHDA and CDR2 is SQIVND in the germline V gene (reference sequence). Trimming took 3 bases from V and 3 from J, leaving 9 bases between them. In the case of this clone: Antigen: not known.

In the PCR, 60 Vbeta and 13 Jbeta primers were used. Some clones are missing from TCRdb's copy, which holds only in-frame ones; the method was immunoSEQ multiplex PCR. Of about 130,000 clones listed, less than 85% are singletons. The study, taken as a whole, reports: Several top significant clusters appeared, in a later analysis, to be linked to common viral pathogens.

Source material: PBMCs. The chain carries TRBV19 and TRBJ2-7; the D gene is possibly TRBD1 (5 bases). The source of this sequence is a man aged 25 to 45 in good health and CMV-seropositive. This CDR3 is CASSIVQGYEQYF. As DNA, the CDR3 is TGTGCCAGTAGTATCGTGCAGGGCTACGAGCAGTACTTC.